This is a list of T cell receptor beta chains from one sample in a study of blood T cell repertoires in COVID-19. Sequenced by immunoSEQ multiplex PCR; TCRdb stores in-frame clones only, minus some. The sample lists roughly 250,000 clones; 65% to 90% were seen once. Sequenced sample: peripheral blood. The receptors were gathered from a woman aged 55-70 years with active or convalescent COVID-19. Both conserved end residues are part of each CDR3. A D gene is named only where the DNA matches it firmly. Not all rows give a size; the values are once, few, many and, for expanded clones, a class.

V gene: TRBV2
J gene: TRBJ2-5
clone size: NA
D gene: NA
CDR3 DNA: TGTGCCAGCAGCGTCGGTCCAACAGAGACCCAGTACTTC
CDR3 protein: CASSVGPTETQYF

V gene: TRBV4-1
J gene: TRBJ1-2
clone size: NA
D gene: NA
CDR3 DNA: TGCGCCAGCAGCCAAAGCTACGTGCGAGCGTTTAACTATGGCTACACCTTC
CDR3 protein: CASSQSYVRAFNYGYTF

V gene: TRBV7-6
J gene: TRBJ2-1
clone size: NA
D gene: TRBD1
CDR3 DNA: TGTGCCAGCAGCTTAGGCCCGGGACAGGCGCTCAATGAGCAGTTCTTC
CDR3 protein: CASSLGPGQALNEQFF

V gene: TRBV2
J gene: TRBJ1-1
clone size: NA
D gene: NA
CDR3 DNA: TGTGCCAGAGGGGGGAACACTGAAGCTTTCTTT
CDR3 protein: CARGGNTEAFF

V gene: TRBV10-3
J gene: TRBJ1-5
clone size: NA
D gene: NA
CDR3 DNA: TGTGCCATCAGTGAAGGAGCAGGAGGGACCGTGACCCAGCATTTT
CDR3 protein: CAISEGAGGTVTQHF

V gene: TRBV19
J gene: TRBJ1-5
clone size: NA
D gene: TRBD1
CDR3 DNA: TGTGCCAGTAGTCCCCTAGGACAGGGAGATCAGCCCCAGCATTTT
CDR3 protein: CASSPLGQGDQPQHF

V gene: TRBV10-3
J gene: TRBJ1-5
clone size: NA
D gene: NA
CDR3 DNA: TGTGCCATCAGTGAGGGGAGGGGGTATCAGCCCCAGCATTTT
CDR3 protein: CAISEGRGYQPQHF

V gene: TRBV5-6
J gene: TRBJ2-1
clone size: NA
D gene: TRBD1
CDR3 DNA: TGTGCCAGCAGCTTGGCAGGGGGTGCCTACAATGAGCAGTTCTTC
CDR3 protein: CASSLAGGAYNEQFF

V gene: TRBV6-5
J gene: TRBJ1-2
clone size: NA
D gene: TRBD1
CDR3 DNA: TGTGCCAGCAGTTCCTGGACAGGCGATGGCTACACCTTC
CDR3 protein: CASSSWTGDGYTF

V gene: TRBV12-3/TRBV12-4
J gene: TRBJ2-1
clone size: NA
D gene: NA
CDR3 DNA: TGTGCCAGCACCTACGGCGGGGTGAATGAGCAGTTCTTC
CDR3 protein: CASTYGGVNEQFF

V gene: TRBV6-5
J gene: TRBJ2-1
clone size: NA
D gene: NA
CDR3 DNA: TGTGCCAGCAGTTACTCCTGGGGCAGAGAGCAGTTCTTC
CDR3 protein: CASSYSWGREQFF

V gene: TRBV7-2
J gene: TRBJ2-2
clone size: NA
D gene: NA
CDR3 DNA: TGTGCCAGCAGCTTAGCTCCCCGTACCGGGGAGCTGTTTTTT
CDR3 protein: CASSLAPRTGELFF

V gene: TRBV7-9
J gene: TRBJ1-1
clone size: NA
D gene: TRBD1
CDR3 DNA: TGTGCCAGCAGCCCAACAGGGGTTACTGAAGCTTTCTTT
CDR3 protein: CASSPTGVTEAFF

V gene: TRBV6-5
J gene: TRBJ2-1
clone size: NA
D gene: TRBD1
CDR3 DNA: TGTGCCAGCAGAGAGGGACAGGGGAGGAATGAGCAGTTCTTC
CDR3 protein: CASREGQGRNEQFF

V gene: TRBV7-2
J gene: TRBJ2-3
clone size: NA
D gene: TRBD2
CDR3 DNA: TGTGCCAGCAGCCGGGGAACTAGCGGGGGGGCAGATACGCAGTATTTT
CDR3 protein: CASSRGTSGGADTQYF

V gene: TRBV2
J gene: TRBJ1-2
clone size: NA
D gene: NA
CDR3 DNA: TGTGCCAGCAGTGAAGCGGTTAGGGGAGGCTACACCTTC
CDR3 protein: CASSEAVRGGYTF

V gene: TRBV6-4
J gene: TRBJ1-3
clone size: NA
D gene: TRBD1
CDR3 DNA: TGTGCCAGCCGCCGTCTTAGGGGGCGGGCTGGAAACACCATATATTTT
CDR3 protein: CASRRLRGRAGNTIYF

V gene: TRBV18
J gene: TRBJ1-4
clone size: NA
D gene: NA
CDR3 DNA: TGTGCCAGCTCACCCCAGGGGAGTGATGAAAAACTGTTTTTT
CDR3 protein: CASSPQGSDEKLFF

V gene: TRBV10-3
J gene: TRBJ1-2
clone size: NA
D gene: TRBD1
CDR3 DNA: TGTGCCATCAGAACAGGGGAGCTATCTAACTATGGCTACACCTTC
CDR3 protein: CAIRTGELSNYGYTF

V gene: TRBV5-4
J gene: TRBJ2-2
clone size: few
D gene: TRBD2
CDR3 DNA: TGTGCCAGCAGCCCTGGACTAGTGAGCACCGGGGAGCTGTTTTTT
CDR3 protein: CASSPGLVSTGELFF

V gene: TRBV19
J gene: TRBJ2-5
clone size: once
D gene: TRBD1
CDR3 DNA: TGTGCCAGTAGTCAAGACAGGGAAGAGACCCAGTACTTC
CDR3 protein: CASSQDREETQYF

V gene: TRBV9
J gene: TRBJ2-2
clone size: NA
D gene: TRBD1
CDR3 DNA: TGTGCCAGCAGCGTAGACCAGGGACAGGAGGGGGAGGAGCTGTTTTTT
CDR3 protein: CASSVDQGQEGEELFF

V gene: TRBV3-1/TRBV3-2
J gene: TRBJ2-1
clone size: few
D gene: TRBD2
CDR3 DNA: TGTGCCAGCAGCCACGGACTAGACGGCAATGAGCAGTTCTTC
CDR3 protein: CASSHGLDGNEQFF

V gene: TRBV7-3
J gene: TRBJ2-2
clone size: NA
D gene: NA
CDR3 DNA: TGTGCCAGCAGCCCCTGGGCCCCGAACACCGGGGAGCTGTTTTTT
CDR3 protein: CASSPWAPNTGELFF

V gene: TRBV10-3
J gene: TRBJ2-7
clone size: NA
D gene: TRBD2
CDR3 DNA: TGTGCCATCAGTGAGTCTCGCGGGGGAACCTACGAGCAGTACTTC
CDR3 protein: CAISESRGGTYEQYF

V gene: TRBV19
J gene: TRBJ1-2
clone size: NA
D gene: NA
CDR3 DNA: TGTGCCACCTACAACCTTTGGGGCAGGGCCAACTATGGCTACACCTTC
CDR3 protein: CATYNLWGRANYGYTF

V gene: TRBV5-1
J gene: TRBJ2-1
clone size: NA
D gene: TRBD2
CDR3 DNA: TGCGCCAGCAGCTTCAGGACTAGCGGGGGGAATAAAGAGCAGTTCTTC
CDR3 protein: CASSFRTSGGNKEQFF

V gene: TRBV4-3
J gene: TRBJ2-4
clone size: NA
D gene: NA
CDR3 DNA: TGCGCCAGCAGCCAAGAAAGAAGCGTCGGTAGAAACATTCAGTACTTC
CDR3 protein: CASSQERSVGRNIQYF

V gene: TRBV27
J gene: TRBJ2-2
clone size: NA
D gene: NA
CDR3 DNA: TGTGCCAGCAGTTCAGGAAACACCGGGGAGCTGTTTTTT
CDR3 protein: CASSSGNTGELFF

V gene: TRBV21-1
J gene: TRBJ1-1
clone size: NA
D gene: NA
CDR3 DNA: TGTGCCAGCAGCAAAGCCAACAGGGTCGCCACTGAAGCTTTCTTT
CDR3 protein: CASSKANRVATEAFF

V gene: TRBV7-3
J gene: TRBJ2-1
clone size: once
D gene: NA
CDR3 DNA: TGTGCCAGCAGCTCCGGGTCGGGGGATGAGCAGTTCTTC
CDR3 protein: CASSSGSGDEQFF

V gene: TRBV9
J gene: TRBJ2-1
clone size: NA
D gene: NA
CDR3 DNA: TGTGCCAGCAGCATTCCGGGAGACTACAATGAGCAGTTCTTC
CDR3 protein: CASSIPGDYNEQFF

V gene: TRBV4-2
J gene: TRBJ1-2
clone size: NA
D gene: NA
CDR3 DNA: TGTGCCAGTGGCGGGGTGAATGGCTACACCTTC
CDR3 protein: CASGGVNGYTF

V gene: TRBV5-5
J gene: TRBJ2-7
clone size: few
D gene: TRBD2
CDR3 DNA: TGTGCCAGCAGCCCCATAGCGGGGGAAAGCTCCTACGAGCAGTACTTC
CDR3 protein: CASSPIAGESSYEQYF

V gene: TRBV2
J gene: TRBJ2-2
clone size: NA
D gene: TRBD1
CDR3 DNA: TGTGCCAGCATTAGAGCAACCGGGACAGGGTTCGGGGAGCTGTTTTTT
CDR3 protein: CASIRATGTGFGELFF

V gene: TRBV18
J gene: TRBJ1-2
clone size: once
D gene: TRBD1
CDR3 DNA: TGTGCCAGCTCACCGCAGCCCAGGACAGGGAGCTATGGCTACACCTTC
CDR3 protein: CASSPQPRTGSYGYTF

V gene: TRBV19
J gene: TRBJ1-1
clone size: NA
D gene: NA
CDR3 DNA: TGTGCCAGCCTCAGGTTTAGCACTGAAGCTTTCTTT
CDR3 protein: CASLRFSTEAFF

V gene: TRBV11-2
J gene: TRBJ1-2
clone size: NA
D gene: TRBD1
CDR3 DNA: TGTGCCAGCAGCCCCCGGACAGGGGGCTTCGACACCTTC
CDR3 protein: CASSPRTGGFDTF

V gene: TRBV30
J gene: TRBJ2-3
clone size: NA
D gene: NA
CDR3 DNA: TGTGCCTGGAGGCGGGTCCTTGGCACAGATACGCAGTATTTT
CDR3 protein: CAWRRVLGTDTQYF

V gene: TRBV19
J gene: TRBJ1-3
clone size: NA
D gene: TRBD1
CDR3 DNA: TGTGCCAGTAGAGACAGGGGGAATCCTGGAAACACCATATATTTT
CDR3 protein: CASRDRGNPGNTIYF

V gene: TRBV2
J gene: TRBJ2-7
clone size: few
D gene: NA
CDR3 DNA: TGTGCCAGCAGTAAGGCGCGGGACTACGAGCAGTACTTC
CDR3 protein: CASSKARDYEQYF

V gene: TRBV5-6
J gene: TRBJ1-3
clone size: NA
D gene: NA
CDR3 DNA: TGTGCCAGCAGCTATACAGGGCGGGGAAACACCATATATTTT
CDR3 protein: CASSYTGRGNTIYF